Shown below are 21 T cell receptor beta chains from a single sample sequenced in a study of blood T cell repertoires in COVID-19 (TCRdb year 2020). The library relied on the immunoSEQ multiplex PCR assay. TCRdb holds this immuneACCESS table with in-frame rearrangements only. Some clones are missing; in checked studies, unresolved V genes explain under half, and the rest has no known cause. This sample is represented by about 150,000 clones; roughly four fifths of them were singletons. The ten largest clones take up about 12% of the sample. The sequenced sample was peripheral blood. These receptors were collected from a woman aged 60-70 years with COVID-19, enrolled during active disease.

The DNA of the CDR3 is TGTGCCAGCAGTGCGGGCAGGGGGCAGACAGATACGCAGTATTTT. It codes for CASSAGRGQTDTQYF. This rearrangement joins TRBV2 to TRBJ2-3; 8 nucleotides match TRBD1. The length of the CDR3 is 15 residues. Per germline, CDR1 SNHLY and CDR2 FYNNEI. V lost 4 bases and J lost 3; bases outside the gene matches: 6.

The chain employs TRBV25-1 and TRBJ1-1; no clear D gene. There are 11 residues in the CDR3. Deletions cut 6 bases from V and 4 bases from J, with 6 bases between. Germline values: CDR1 MGHDK, CDR2 SYGVNS. Here the CDR3 DNA reads TGTGCCAGCAGAACCAGCACTGAAGCTTTCTTT. This codes for CASRTSTEAFF. The full variable domain, completed using reference TRBV25-1 and TRBJ1-1, is EADIYQTPRYLVIGTGKKITLECSQTMGHDKMYWYQQDPGMELHLIHYSYGVNSTEKGDLSSESTVSRIRTEHFPLTLESARPSHTSQYLCASRTSTEAFFGQGTRLTVV.

V gene TRBV7-3 combines with J gene TRBJ2-5, with D maybe TRBD1 (6 bases). This CDR3 spans 13 amino acids. The germline V and J ends were trimmed by 5 bases and 5 bases, with 12 bases remaining between them. The germline V gene has CDR1 SGHTA and CDR2 FQGTGA. The CDR3 DNA reads TGTGCCAGCAGCAAGGGGGTTCGGGAGACCCAGTACTTC. It translates to CASSKGVRETQYF.

V gene TRBV7-8 combines with J gene TRBJ2-7, with D possibly matching TRBD1 (6 bases). Germline CDR1 and CDR2: SGHVS and FQNEAQ. Trimming took 2 bases from V and 6 from J, leaving 17 bases between them. This CDR3 is 15 amino acids long. The CDR3 DNA follows: TGTGCCAGCAGCTTACAGGGGCCCGGACCTGGCGAGCAGTACGTC. Its protein is CASSLQGPGPGEQYV.

J is TRBJ2-3 and V is TRBV19, with D perhaps matching TRBD2 (6 bases). Germline loops: CDR1 LNHDA, CDR2 SQIVND (reference sequence). This CDR3 is built from 15 residues. The V and J ends lost 4 bases and 2 bases respectively, with 13 bases between them. The CDR3 DNA is TGTGCCAGTAGTACACCGGGACTCCACACAGATACGCAGTATTTT. Amino acids: CASSTPGLHTDTQYF.

This clone was detected a few times. The J gene is TRBJ1-3, the V gene TRBV7-6; the D is unclear. This CDR3 has 19 amino acids. V was trimmed by 4 bases and J by 0 bases, leaving 22 bases between them. Germline V CDR1 and CDR2: SGHVS, FNYEAQ. The CDR3 sequence is CASSSNTSPRGNSGNTIYF. Here the CDR3 DNA reads TGTGCCAGCAGCTCAAACACCTCCCCGAGAGGGAACTCTGGAAACACCATATATTTT.

This clone appeared once. The genes are TRBV5-5 and TRBJ2-1, with 12 positions matching TRBD2. This CDR3 is built from 15 residues. V gave up 5 bases and J gave up 7 bases; unmatched junction bases: 7. CDR1 and CDR2 (germline): SGHKS, YYEKEE (reference sequence). The DNA for the CDR3 is TGTGCCAGCAGTTCAGGACTAGCGGGAAAGAATGAGCAGTTCTTC. Its protein is CASSSGLAGKNEQFF.

This chain uses TRBV19 with TRBJ2-6; 7 positions match TRBD1. The germline CDR1 and CDR2 sequences are LNHDA and SQIVND (reference sequence). V shed 4 bases, J shed 2 bases, and the junction held 5 bases outside the gene matches. The CDR3 sequence is 16 residues long. Here the CDR3 reads CASSNIGTAGANVLTF. DNA for the CDR3: TGTGCCAGTAGTAACATAGGGACAGCTGGGGCCAACGTCCTGACTTTC.

The J gene is TRBJ1-4, the V gene TRBV30; D unresolved. The CDR3 loop spans 12 amino acids. Deletions cut 3 bases from V and 8 bases from J, with 10 bases between. Germline V gene data show CDR1 as GTSNPN and CDR2 as SVGIG (reference sequence). In DNA, the CDR3 is TGTGCCTGGAGGGGCAGTTACGAAAAACTGTTTTTT. Its protein product is CAWRGSYEKLFF.

The genes are TRBV2 and TRBJ1-1; D possibly corresponds to TRBD1 (6 bases). The ends were cut back, 6 bases at V and 1 base at J, with 15 bases in the middle. Per germline, CDR1 SNHLY and CDR2 FYNNEI. CDR3 length: 15 residues. CDR3 sequence: CASRKTGHSNTEAFF. The CDR3 nucleotides read TGTGCCAGCAGAAAGACGGGACATTCGAACACTGAAGCTTTCTTT.

This clone was counted between two and nine times. The rearrangement uses TRBV5-6 and TRBJ2-2, with 12 bases fitting TRBD2. J lost 8 bases, V lost 4 bases, and 12 bases had no gene match. The germline gives CDR1 SGHDT, CDR2 YYEEEE. The CDR3 contains 17 residues. CDR3 residues: CASSPVLAGGPLGELFF. As DNA, the CDR3 is TGTGCCAGCAGCCCAGTACTAGCGGGGGGACCACTGGGGGAGCTGTTTTTT.

The genes are TRBV11-3 and TRBJ1-1; D is undetermined. Germline V gene lookup returns CDR1 SGHNT and CDR2 YENEEA. The CDR3 is 12 residues long. V was cut by 0 bases and J by 11 bases, with 10 bases left in between. This chain's CDR3 is CASSLDRRTAFF. The CDR3 region has the DNA TGTGCCAGCAGCTTAGATCGGAGGACGGCTTTCTTT. Together with reference TRBV11-3 and TRBJ1-1, the CDR3 gives the full variable domain: EAGVVQSPRYKIIEKKQPVAFWCNPISGHNTLYWYLQNLGQGPELLIRYENEEAVDDSQLPKDRFSAERLKGVDSTLKIQPAELGDSAVYLCASSLDRRTAFFGQGTRLTVV.

The chain uses TRBV9 and TRBJ2-5; 14 bases fit TRBD2. The CDR3 contains 20 residues. The ends lost 6 bases at V and 2 bases at J; junction bases unmatched: 18. CDR1 and CDR2 (germline): SGDLS, YYNGEE. In DNA form, the CDR3 reads TGTGCCAGCACACCACTCCCGGGGACTAGCGGGGGCCGTGGGCAAGAGACCCAGTACTTC. Translation: CASTPLPGTSGGRGQETQYF.

V usage is TRBV7-2 and J usage is TRBJ2-2; 10 bases fit TRBD2. Trimming removed 1 base from V and 7 bases from J; junction bases left unmatched: 9. The germline V gene encodes CDR1 SGHTA and CDR2 FQGNSA. CDR3 length equals 17 residues. CDR3 sequence: CASSLGPAGGPVGELFF. CDR3 nucleotide sequence: TGTGCCAGCAGCTTAGGTCCAGCGGGAGGGCCGGTCGGGGAGCTGTTTTTT.

Worth noting for this clone: The junction shows a germline mismatch at one end, possibly a read error. The genes are TRBV7-7 and TRBJ2-3; tentatively, D is TRBD2 (5 bases). Germline CDR1 reads SSHAT; CDR2 reads FNYEAQ (reference sequence). The CDR3 has 15 residues. The CDR3: CASSPGNSRADTQYF. The CDR3 DNA reads TGTGCTAGCAGCCCGGGAAACTCGAGGGCAGATACGCAGTATTTT. Variable domain in full (rest from reference TRBV7-7 and TRBJ2-3): GAGVSQSPRYKVTKRGQDVTLRCDPISSHATLYWYQQALGQGPEFLTYFNYEAQPDKSGLPSDRFSAERPEGSISTLTIQRTEQRDSAMYRCASSPGNSRADTQYFGPGTRLTVL.

V and J are TRBV7-3 and TRBJ1-2; 9 nucleotides agree with TRBD1. The germline CDR1 and CDR2 sequences are SGHTA and FQGTGA. The CDR3 sequence is 13 residues long. With 5 bases clipped from V and 8 bases from J, the junction kept 6 bases outside the gene matches. The DNA of the CDR3 is TGTGCCAGCAGCCCGCGGACAGGGGAAGGCTACACCTTC. Its protein is CASSPRTGEGYTF. The full variable domain, its missing parts supplied by reference TRBV7-3 and TRBJ1-2, is GAGVSQTPSNKVTEKGKYVELRCDPISGHTALYWYRQSLGQGPEFLIYFQGTGAADDSGLPNDRFFAVRPEGSVSTLKIQRTERGDSAVYLCASSPRTGEGYTFGSGTRLTVV.

The chain recombines TRBV7-8 with TRBJ2-5; 7 bases agree with TRBD2. Looked up from germline, CDR1 is SGHVS and CDR2 is FQNEAQ. V trimming: 8 bases; J trimming: 5 bases; junction bases outside the gene matches: 11. There are 14 residues in the CDR3. The CDR3 sequence: CASVTSGRRETQYF. In DNA form, the CDR3 reads TGTGCCAGCGTAACGTCCGGGAGGAGGGAGACCCAGTACTTC.

The V gene is TRBV4-1, the J gene TRBJ1-1; a possible D gene is TRBD1 (6 bases). The CDR3 is 17 residues long. V lost 2 bases and J lost 3, with 19 bases in between. Germline values: CDR1 MGHRA, CDR2 YSYEKL. The CDR3 coding sequence is TGCGCCAGCAGCCAACCGAAAGGAACAGGGATTGACACTGAAGCTTTCTTT. Its translation is CASSQPKGTGIDTEAFF.

This clone showed up just a few times. J is TRBJ1-3 and V is TRBV10-1; D remains unclear. The germline V gene has CDR1 WNHNN and CDR2 SYGVQD (reference sequence). The germline V and J ends were trimmed by 2 bases and 0 bases, with 14 bases remaining between them. This CDR3 has 17 amino acids. CDR3 in DNA: TGCGCCAGCAGTGAGACAGTTGGAGGAATCTCTGGAAACACCATATATTTT. This translates into CASSETVGGISGNTIYF.

The chain combines TRBV28 with TRBJ2-1; possibly TRBD2 for D (5 bases). The CDR3 totals 13 residues. Germline V gene lookup returns CDR1 MDHEN and CDR2 SYDVKM. The V gene lost 5 bases and the J gene lost 8 bases, with 13 bases spanning the gap. CDR3 bases: TGTGCCAGCAGTCGGGGAGCTAAATATGAGCAGTTCTTC. Encoded protein: CASSRGAKYEQFF.

The V and J genes are TRBV5-6 and TRBJ1-2; TRBD1 might be the D (5 bases). CDR1 and CDR2 (germline): SGHDT, YYEEEE. This CDR3 spans 14 amino acids. The germline V and J ends were trimmed by 6 bases and 4 bases, with 16 bases remaining between them. The CDR3 DNA sequence: TGTGCCAGCACCCCAGGGAGGGTCGGCTATGGCTACACCTTC. It encodes CASTPGRVGYGYTF.